The source of this TCR beta chain is a study of T cell responses to AZD1222 COVID-19 vaccine. General study points: The study reported that nearly half of spike-specific TCRs target unmutated variant regions. Clonal diversity was possibly underestimated, and the donors were mostly white British, with more females.

Measured with immunoSEQ multiplex PCR; TCRdb has only the in-frame clones, and not every one. The sample includes around 140,000 clones, roughly 90% of them seen just once. J gave up 8 bases and V 5 bases, and 10 bases lay outside the gene matches. Germline V gene data show CDR1 as LGHNT and CDR2 as FRNRAP. The CDR3 contains 14 residues. In regard to this clone: The antigen remains undetermined.

The V gene is TRBV12-5, the J gene TRBJ2-3, with 7 nucleotides matching TRBD2. The clonotype comes from an adult in good health. Sample: peripheral blood, taken on day 0 of AZD1222 vaccination. DNA of the CDR3: TGTGCTAGTGGTCCCGGGGGGACTATCGGTACGCAGTATTTT. This translates into CASGPGGTIGTQYF.